This TCR beta chain is drawn from a study of T cell repertoires in cytomegalovirus infection. The overall study: Newly reported HLA-C-restricted and thoroughly characterized HLA-B-restricted CMV epitopes were employed. Public TCR beta signatures marked donors with CMV infection and the matching HLA.

This CDR3 has 13 residues. Germline CDR1 and CDR2: LNHNV and YYDKDF (reference sequence). The V end lost 1 base, the J end lost 11 bases, and 14 bases lay between the germline ends. There are a few counts of this clonotype. As yet, its antigen is unknown. TCRdb re-called the reads through MiXCR, storing one row per CDR3 protein. Of approximately 300,000 distinct CDR3 sequences listed, almost 30% are singletons. Whole-study findings and limits: Identification of carriers of CMV plus the relevant HLA was achieved through cumulative public TCR beta family frequency. Dominant in the ex vivo response were TCR beta clonotypes restricted by HLA-C and specific for CMV.

The specimen was cultured PBMCs, collected from culture after CMV antigen stimulation. The TCR was taken from a human donor in good health (CMV status not recorded). Some clones in this sample may be carry-over from other donors' samples. The chain is built from TRBV15 and TRBJ1-1; D perhaps matches TRBD1 (6 bases). The CDR3 DNA reads TGTGCCACCAGCAGAGGGACAGAGGAAAGGGCTTTCTTT. It yields the protein CATSRGTEERAFF.